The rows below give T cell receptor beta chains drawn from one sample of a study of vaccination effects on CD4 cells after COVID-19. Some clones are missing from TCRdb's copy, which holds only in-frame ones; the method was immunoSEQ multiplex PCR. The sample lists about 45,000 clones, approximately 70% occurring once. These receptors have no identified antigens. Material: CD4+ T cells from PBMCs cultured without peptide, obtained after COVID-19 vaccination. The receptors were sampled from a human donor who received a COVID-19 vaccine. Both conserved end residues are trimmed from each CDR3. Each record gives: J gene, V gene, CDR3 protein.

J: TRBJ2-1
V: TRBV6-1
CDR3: ASSEFKSSYNEQF

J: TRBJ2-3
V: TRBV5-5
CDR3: ASSLTFGQGTDTQY

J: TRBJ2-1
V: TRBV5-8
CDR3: ASSPTGTYLYNEQF

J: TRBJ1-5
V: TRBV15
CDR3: ATSRDNQPQH

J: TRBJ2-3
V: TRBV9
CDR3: ASSARWGGGNSDTQY

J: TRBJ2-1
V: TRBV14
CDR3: ASSRTPGTGYNEQF

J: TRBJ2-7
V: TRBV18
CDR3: ASSLIPGQGEVEQY

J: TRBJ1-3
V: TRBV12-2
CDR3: ASRLVEGGPNTIY

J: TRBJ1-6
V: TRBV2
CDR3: ASSAYGSYNSPLH

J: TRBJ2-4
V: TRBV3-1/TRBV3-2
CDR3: ASSQDVWTGVSPIQY

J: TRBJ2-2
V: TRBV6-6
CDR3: ASSRTGELF

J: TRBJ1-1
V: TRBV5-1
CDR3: ASSLVGGTNTEAF

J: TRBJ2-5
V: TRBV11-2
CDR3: ASSLDLFLETQY

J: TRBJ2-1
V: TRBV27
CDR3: ASGLSGVGSYNEQF

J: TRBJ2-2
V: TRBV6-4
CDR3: ASSRQWNTGELF

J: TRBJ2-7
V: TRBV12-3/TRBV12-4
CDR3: ASSFSEQY

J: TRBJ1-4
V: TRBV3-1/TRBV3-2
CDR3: ASSQVSGGEKLF

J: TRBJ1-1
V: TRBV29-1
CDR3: SVEGGNTEAF

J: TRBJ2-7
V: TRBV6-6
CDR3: ASTDDIGTETYEQY

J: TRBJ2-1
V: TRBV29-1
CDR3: SVELLQDRGLTYNEQF

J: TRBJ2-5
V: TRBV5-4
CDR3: ASSRNAGVGQETQY

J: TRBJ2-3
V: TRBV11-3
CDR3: ASSTHRGTDTQY

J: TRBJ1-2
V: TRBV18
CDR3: ASSPLGEYYGYT

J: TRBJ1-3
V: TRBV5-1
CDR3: ASSPGDRLGNTIY

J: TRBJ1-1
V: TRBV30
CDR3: AWSRRVPNTEAF

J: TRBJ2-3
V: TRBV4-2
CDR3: ASSQGGGRAFTDTQY

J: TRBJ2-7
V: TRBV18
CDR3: ASSPQGAFDEQY

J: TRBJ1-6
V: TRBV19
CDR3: ASSIGVPRMHSPLH

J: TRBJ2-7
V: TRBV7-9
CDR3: ASSLDGTVYEQY

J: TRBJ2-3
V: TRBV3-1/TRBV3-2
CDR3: ASSVGTSETDTQY

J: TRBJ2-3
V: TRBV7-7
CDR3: ASSLGGITDTQY

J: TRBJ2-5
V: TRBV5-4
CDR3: ASTGTSGGQETQY

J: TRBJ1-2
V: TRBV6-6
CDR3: ASSYAQGTANYGYT

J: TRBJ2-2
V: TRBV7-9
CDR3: ASSSGVGDTGELF

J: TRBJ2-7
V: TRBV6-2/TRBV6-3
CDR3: ASSLGLAGYYEQY

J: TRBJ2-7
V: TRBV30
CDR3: AWRISQREQY

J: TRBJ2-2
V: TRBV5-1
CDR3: ASSFLDGELF

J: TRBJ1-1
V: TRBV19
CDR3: ASSMDSQNTEAF

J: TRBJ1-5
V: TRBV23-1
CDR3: ASSQSGDRVYQPQH